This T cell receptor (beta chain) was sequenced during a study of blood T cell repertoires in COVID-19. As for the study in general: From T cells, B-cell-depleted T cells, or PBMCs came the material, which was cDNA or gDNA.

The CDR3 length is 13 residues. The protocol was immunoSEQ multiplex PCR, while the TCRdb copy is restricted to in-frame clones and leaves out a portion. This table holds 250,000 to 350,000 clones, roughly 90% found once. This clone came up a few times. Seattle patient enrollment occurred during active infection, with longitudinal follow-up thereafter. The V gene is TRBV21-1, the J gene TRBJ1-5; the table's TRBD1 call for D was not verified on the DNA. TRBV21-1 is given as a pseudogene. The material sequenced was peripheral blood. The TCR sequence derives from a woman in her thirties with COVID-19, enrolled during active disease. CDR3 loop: CASSHRSNQPQHF. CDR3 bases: TGTGCCAGCAGTCACAGGAGCAATCAGCCCCAGCATTTT.